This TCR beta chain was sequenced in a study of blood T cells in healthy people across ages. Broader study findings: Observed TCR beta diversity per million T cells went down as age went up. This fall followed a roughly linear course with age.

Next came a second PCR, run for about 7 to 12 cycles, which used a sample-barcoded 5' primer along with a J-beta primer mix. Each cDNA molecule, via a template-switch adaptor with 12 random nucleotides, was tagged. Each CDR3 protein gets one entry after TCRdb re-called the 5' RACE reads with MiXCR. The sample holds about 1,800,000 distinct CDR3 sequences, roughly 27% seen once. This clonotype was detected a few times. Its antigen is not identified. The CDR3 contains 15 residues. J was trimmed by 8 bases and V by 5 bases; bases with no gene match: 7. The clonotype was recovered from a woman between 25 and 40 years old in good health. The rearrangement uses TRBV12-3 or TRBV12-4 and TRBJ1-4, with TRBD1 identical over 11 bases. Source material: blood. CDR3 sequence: CASSPWTGGGEKLFF. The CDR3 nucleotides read TGTGCCAGCAGTCCATGGACAGGGGGCGGGGAAAAACTGTTTTTT.